This TCR beta chain comes out of a study of blood T cell repertoires in COVID-19. Assay used: immunoSEQ multiplex PCR; TCRdb lists only in-frame clones, some missing. The sample records roughly 64,000 clones, 75% to 85% being singletons. CDR1 and CDR2 (germline): SGHRS, YFSETQ. CDR3 length equals 15 residues. With 3 bases clipped from V and 4 bases from J, the junction kept 2 bases outside the gene matches. The chain employs TRBV5-1 and TRBJ2-1; 12 nucleotides line up with TRBD2. Sequenced sample: peripheral blood. The clonotype originates from a woman in her sixties with acute or convalescent COVID-19. CDR3 DNA sequence: TGCGCCAGCAGCTCTAGCGGGGGGGATTACAATGAGCAGTTCTTC. Protein: CASSSSGGDYNEQFF. Together with reference TRBV5-1 and TRBJ2-1, the CDR3 gives the full variable domain: KAGVTQTPRYLIKTRGQQVTLSCSPISGHRSVSWYQQTPGQGLQFLFEYFSETQRNKGNFPGRFSGRQFSNSRSEMNVSTLELGDSALYLCASSSSGGDYNEQFFGPGTRLTVL.